This section outlines one T cell receptor (beta chain) sequence together with its context. Its antigen remains unidentified. This specimen comes from a study of T cell repertoires in cytomegalovirus infection. Study at large: CMV infection together with matching HLA type was indicated by public TCR beta signatures. Overall study results and limits: HLA-C-restricted TCR beta clonotypes specific for CMV led the ex vivo response. Frequencies of public TCR beta families were cumulated, and this identified carriers of CMV plus the relevant HLA.

V shed 7 bases, J shed 4 bases, and the junction held 8 bases outside the gene matches. Looked up from germline, CDR1 is DFQATT and CDR2 is SNEGSKA (reference sequence). The CDR3 extends over 13 amino acids. TCRdb used MiXCR to reprocess the reads, holding one entry per CDR3 protein. The table shows fewer than 250,000 distinct CDR3 sequences, with 9% to 15% occurring only once. What was sequenced was PBMCs. This TCR was sampled from a human donor in good health (CMV status not recorded). Some clones in this sample may be carry-over from other donors' samples. This chain links TRBV20-1 with TRBJ2-5; 8 bases align to TRBD2. The CDR3 nucleotides are TGCAGTGTGACGACGGGGGGGCGAGAGACCCAGTACTTC. Amino acids: CSVTTGGRETQYF.